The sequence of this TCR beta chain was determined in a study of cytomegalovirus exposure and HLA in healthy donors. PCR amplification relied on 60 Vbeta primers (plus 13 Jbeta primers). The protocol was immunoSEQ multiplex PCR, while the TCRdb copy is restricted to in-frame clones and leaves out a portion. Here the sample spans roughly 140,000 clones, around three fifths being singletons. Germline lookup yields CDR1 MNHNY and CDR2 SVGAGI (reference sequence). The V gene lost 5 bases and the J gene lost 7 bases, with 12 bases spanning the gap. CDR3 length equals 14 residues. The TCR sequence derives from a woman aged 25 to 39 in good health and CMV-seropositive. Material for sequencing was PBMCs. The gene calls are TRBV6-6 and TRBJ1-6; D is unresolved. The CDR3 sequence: CASSPARMNSPLHF. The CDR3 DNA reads TGTGCCAGCAGTCCCGCCAGGATGAATTCACCCCTCCACTTT.